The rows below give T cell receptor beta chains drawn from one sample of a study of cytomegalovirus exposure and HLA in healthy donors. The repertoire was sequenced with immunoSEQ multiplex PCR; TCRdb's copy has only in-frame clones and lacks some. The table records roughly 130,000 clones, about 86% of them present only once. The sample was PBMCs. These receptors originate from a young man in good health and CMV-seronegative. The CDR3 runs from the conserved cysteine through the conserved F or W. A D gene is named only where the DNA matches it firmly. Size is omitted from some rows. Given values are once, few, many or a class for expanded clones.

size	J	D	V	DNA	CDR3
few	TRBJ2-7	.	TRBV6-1	TGTGCCAGCAGTGTCGGGTCTTACGAGCAGTACTTC	CASSVGSYEQYF
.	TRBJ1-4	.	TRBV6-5	TGTGCCAGCACTTTAAGAATTGGGGGGGGAAAACTGTTTTTT	CASTLRIGGGKLFF
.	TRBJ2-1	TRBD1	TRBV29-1	TGCAGCGGCGACAGGGGTTCCGATGAGCAGTTCTTC	CSGDRGSDEQFF
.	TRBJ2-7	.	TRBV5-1	TGCGCCAGCAGCATGACGGGGGAGCAGTACTTC	CASSMTGEQYF
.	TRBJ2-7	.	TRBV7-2	TGTGCCAGCAGCTTAAACCTTCTTCTGATACAAGAGCAGTACTTC	CASSLNLLLIQEQYF
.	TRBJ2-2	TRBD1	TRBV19	TGTGCCAGTGGGGCCATCCGGGACAGTAACACCGGGGAGCTGTTTTTT	CASGAIRDSNTGELFF
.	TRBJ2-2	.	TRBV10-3	TGTGCCATCAACGTGGGAGGAAGGAACACCGGGGAGCTGTTTTTT	CAINVGGRNTGELFF
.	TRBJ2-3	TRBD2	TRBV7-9	TGTGCCAGCAGCTCGCTGGGACTAGCGGGAGATTTGGGGACAGATACGCAGTATTTT	CASSSLGLAGDLGTDTQYF
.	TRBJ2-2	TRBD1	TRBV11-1	TGTGCCAGCAGATGGGACAGGGCATTCACCGGGGAGCTGTTTTTT	CASRWDRAFTGELFF
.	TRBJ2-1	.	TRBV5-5	TGTGCCAGCAGCTGGGGGCTCCGATCTGGGGTCGGCGAGCAGTTCTTC	CASSWGLRSGVGEQFF
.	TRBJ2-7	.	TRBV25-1	TGTGCCAGCAGTGAATATATTACTGGCGAGCAGTACTTC	CASSEYITGEQYF
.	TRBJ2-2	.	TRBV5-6	TGTGCCAGCAGCTTGGTTGACATCGCCGGGGAGCTGTTTTTT	CASSLVDIAGELFF
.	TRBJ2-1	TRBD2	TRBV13	TGTGCCAGCAGCTCGGACCTAGCGGGAGTCAAGAATGAGCAGTTCTTC	CASSSDLAGVKNEQFF
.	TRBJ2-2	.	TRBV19	TGTGCCGGCAGGGGAGACACCGGGGAGCTGTTTTTT	CAGRGDTGELFF
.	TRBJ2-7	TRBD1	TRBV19	TGTGCCAGTAGTACGACAGGACAGGGTTGGTACGAGCAGTACTTC	CASSTTGQGWYEQYF
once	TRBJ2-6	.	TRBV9	TGTGCCAGCAGCGGACATAGCTCTGGGGCCAACGTCCTGACTTTC	CASSGHSSGANVLTF
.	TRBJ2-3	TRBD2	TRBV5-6	TGTGCCAGCAGCCCCGGGACTAGTCGGGCAGATACGCAGTATTTT	CASSPGTSRADTQYF
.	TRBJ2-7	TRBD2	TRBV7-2	TGTGCCAGCAGCTTAAGGCCCATTGCGGCTAGCGGGAGGACCTACGAGCAGTACTTC	CASSLRPIAASGRTYEQYF
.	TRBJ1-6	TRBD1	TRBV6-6	TGTGCCAGCAAGAGGGGGCGGGCTTCACCCCTCCACTTT	CASKRGRASPLHF
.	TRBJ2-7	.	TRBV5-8	TGTGCCAGCAGCTTGGACAGGATTCTCTACGAGCAGTACTTC	CASSLDRILYEQYF
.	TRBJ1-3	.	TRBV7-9	TGTGCCAGCAGCATAAGCAGGGGTGGAAACACCATATATTTT	CASSISRGGNTIYF
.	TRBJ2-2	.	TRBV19	TGTGCCAGTAGTATGGACAGCCTGAACACCGGGGAGCTGTTTTTT	CASSMDSLNTGELFF
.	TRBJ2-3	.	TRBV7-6	TGTGCCAGCAGCTTATATGCTAGCGCCCCAGATACGCAGTATTTT	CASSLYASAPDTQYF
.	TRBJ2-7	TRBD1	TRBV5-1	TGCGCCAGCAGCTTGGATGGGACAGGGCTTTACGAGCAGTACTTC	CASSLDGTGLYEQYF
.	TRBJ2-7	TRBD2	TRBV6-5	TGTGCCAGCAGTTACTTCACTAGCGGGAGTCGCTACGAGCAGTACTTC	CASSYFTSGSRYEQYF
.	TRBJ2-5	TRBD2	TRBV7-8	TGTGCCAGCAGCTTAGTCCTAGCGGGGGGACTCTTGAAAGAGACCCAGTACTTC	CASSLVLAGGLLKETQYF
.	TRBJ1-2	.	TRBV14	TGTGCCAGCAGCCAAGACAGGAGGGGAGGCTACACCTTC	CASSQDRRGGYTF
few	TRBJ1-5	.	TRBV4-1	TGCGCCAGCAGCCGTGGGCAGCAGAATCAGCCCCAGCATTTT	CASSRGQQNQPQHF
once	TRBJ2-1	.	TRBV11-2	TGTGCCAGCAGCTTAACGACAGAACTTTACAATGAGCAGTTCTTC	CASSLTTELYNEQFF
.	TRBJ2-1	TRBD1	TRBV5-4	TGTGCCAGCAGCCTACCCCTTACCGACAGGGGCTCCTACAATGAGCAGTTCTTC	CASSLPLTDRGSYNEQFF
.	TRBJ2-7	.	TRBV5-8	TGTGCCAGCAGCTTGGCCCAGGGGTTATCCTACGAGCAGTACTTC	CASSLAQGLSYEQYF
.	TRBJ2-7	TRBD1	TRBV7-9	TGTGCCAGCAGCTTCCGGGACAGTCCCTACGAGCAGTACTTC	CASSFRDSPYEQYF
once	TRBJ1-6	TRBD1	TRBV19	TGTGCCACCGGGACAGGGGGCTTATATAATTCACCCCTCCACTTT	CATGTGGLYNSPLHF
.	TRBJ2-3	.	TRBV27	TGTGCCAGCAGTTTACATAGCCCCCAAGAACGAGATACGCAGTATTTT	CASSLHSPQERDTQYF
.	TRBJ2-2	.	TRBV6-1	TGTGCCAGCAGTCCAGGGGTCACCGGGGAGCTGTTTTTT	CASSPGVTGELFF
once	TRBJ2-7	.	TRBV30	TGTGCCTGGAGTGTAATTTCGGGGTATCCCTACGAGCAGTACTTC	CAWSVISGYPYEQYF
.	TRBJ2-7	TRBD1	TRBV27	TGTGCCAGCAGTTTAGGGACAGGGGGTGAGGGCGAGCAGTACTTC	CASSLGTGGEGEQYF
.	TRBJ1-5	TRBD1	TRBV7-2	TGTGCCAGCAGCTTAGGACAGGGAGTCCGCAGTCCCCAGCATTTT	CASSLGQGVRSPQHF
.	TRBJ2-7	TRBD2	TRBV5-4	TGTGCCAGCAGCTCCGGTGGGGGGGTAAGCTCCTACGAGCAGTACTTC	CASSSGGGVSSYEQYF
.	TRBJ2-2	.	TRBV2	TGTGCCAGCAGTCCGATCGACAGAAACACCGGGGAGCTGTTTTTT	CASSPIDRNTGELFF
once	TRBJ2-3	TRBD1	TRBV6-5	TGTGCCAGCAGTGCGACAGGGGCCTACACAGATACGCAGTATTTT	CASSATGAYTDTQYF
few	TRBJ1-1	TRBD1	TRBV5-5	TGTGCCAGCAGCTGGGGAGACAGGGGCGGCCTCTTT	CASSWGDRGGLF
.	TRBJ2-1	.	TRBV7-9	TGTGCCAGCAGCTCCAGGGGGGCCGATGAGCAGTTCTTC	CASSSRGADEQFF
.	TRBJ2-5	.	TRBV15	TGTGCCACCAGCAGAGGGGCGGGCTACCAAGAGACCCAGTACTTC	CATSRGAGYQETQYF
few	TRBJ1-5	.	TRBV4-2	TGTGCCAGCAGCCAAGAGTGGGACACTGACAATCAGCCCCAGCATTTT	CASSQEWDTDNQPQHF
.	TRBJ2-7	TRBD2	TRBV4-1	TGCGCCAGCAGCCAAGATTCACTAGCGGTAAGCTCCTACGAGCAGTACTTC	CASSQDSLAVSSYEQYF
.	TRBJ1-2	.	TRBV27	TGTGCCAGCAGCTTAGTCCAGGGGTCTGGCTACACCTTC	CASSLVQGSGYTF
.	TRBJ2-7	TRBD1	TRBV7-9	TGTGCCAGCAGCTTATTCCCGGACAGGGCCTACGAGCAGTACTTC	CASSLFPDRAYEQYF
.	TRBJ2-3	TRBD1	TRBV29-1	TGCAGCGTTGAACCCTCGGACAGGGCGGATACGCAGTATTTT	CSVEPSDRADTQYF
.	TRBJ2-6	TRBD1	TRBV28	TGTGCCAGCACTTTGCGGCAGGGGGTATCTGGGGCCAACGTCCTGACTTTC	CASTLRQGVSGANVLTF